In this sample, the clone carrying this T cell receptor (beta chain) turned up a few times. Its antigen is not known. The germline V gene has CDR1 DFQATT and CDR2 SNEGSKA (reference sequence). The CDR3 has 20 residues. Trimming cost V 0 bases and J 2 bases; bases outside gene matches: 19. The source of the sample is a study of T-cell reconstitution after alpha-beta-depleted transplantation in children. The library targeted TCRbeta and was prepared with unique molecular identifiers. In TCRdb, the PCR reads were re-called with MiXCR into one record per CDR3 protein. Of approximately 800,000 distinct CDR3 sequences in the sample, roughly 16% are singletons; the top ten hold approximately 5%. Points from the study as a whole: In patients about two months after transplant, alpha-beta T cells reportedly arose from several hundred expanded graft clones. By one year post-transplant, T-cell counts and diversity largely arose from T cells that were newly produced.

This sample comprised PBMCs, mostly from graft donor cells, obtained 360 days after TCRalphabeta/CD19-depleted stem cell transplant. This chain joins TRBV20-1 and TRBJ2-3; 8 bases fit TRBD2. The receptor was isolated from a male patient between 5 and 17 years old who had a stem cell transplant for acute lymphoblastic leukemia, so the T cells may come from the graft donor. CDR3 nucleotide sequence: TGCAGTGCTAGAGATGAGGCAAAGCGGGAGTCCTTTTATCTCACAGATACGCAGTATTTT. This translates into CSARDEAKRESFYLTDTQYF.